The 23 T cell receptor beta chains in this list originate from one sample, sequenced in a study of glioma-infiltrating T cells. The iRepertoire nested amplicon-rescue multiplex PCR amplified TCR alpha and beta CDR3s from RNA. From the multiplex PCR reads, TCRdb called clonotypes with MiXCR, one entry per CDR3 protein. Seen here are 300,000 to 400,000 distinct CDR3 sequences, around 38% observed once, and the top ten hold 9.5% to 15%. Sequenced material: glioma tissue, nonneoplastic brain tissue, or PBMCs (not recorded which). Every receptor here comes from a human donor with low-grade glioma or glioblastoma, undergoing nonglioma brain surgery, or in good health (not recorded which).

This clonotype has only one observation. A read error may account for a junction end that differs from germline. The rearrangement uses TRBV4-2 and TRBJ1-1; D not certain. The CDR3 is 13 residues long. CDR1 is LGHNA and CDR2 is YNFKEQ in the germline V gene. The DNA of the CDR3 is TGTGCCATCAGCTTAGGCATGAACACTGAAGCTTTCTTT. This gives the protein CAISLGMNTEAFF.

This rearrangement joins TRBV2 to TRBJ2-7, with 13 bases matching TRBD2. This CDR3 contains 14 residues. Germline lookup yields CDR1 SNHLY and CDR2 FYNNEI. V trimming: 4 bases; J trimming: 9 bases; junction bases outside the gene matches: 6. CDR3 nucleotides: TGTGCCAGCAGTGGCGGGACTAGCGGGACCGTGCAGTACTTC. Residues: CASSGGTSGTVQYF.

The chain employs TRBV25-1 and TRBJ2-1; D gene unclear. The V end was cut by 4 bases, the J end by 2 bases, with 6 bases between. Germline assignment: CDR1 MGHDK and CDR2 SYGVNS. CDR3 length: 13 amino acids. The chain's CDR3 is CASSGVAYNEQFF. Written as DNA, the CDR3 is TGTGCCAGCAGTGGGGTAGCCTACAATGAGCAGTTCTTC.

On this clonotype itself: One base away lies a much larger clone, so this may be a sequencing read error. This chain joins TRBV28 and TRBJ1-5; D remains unclear. The CDR3 consists of 16 residues. V was clipped by 0 bases and J by 3 bases, with 12 bases between them. The germline gives CDR1 MDHEN, CDR2 SYDVKM. CDR3 amino acids: CASSLWSTDNNQPQHF. The CDR3 DNA reads TGTGCCAGCAGTTTATGGAGTACAGATAACAATCAGCCCCAGCATTTT.

The sample holds one count of this clonotype. This CDR3 reads CSATSDQETQYF. The CDR3, as DNA: TGCAGTGCTACTAGCGACCAAGAGACCCAGTACTTC. The V and J genes are TRBV20-1 and TRBJ2-5; a possible D gene is TRBD2 (6 bases). V lost 4 bases to trimming and J lost 0 bases, with 6 bases between them. Germline V gene data show CDR1 as DFQATT and CDR2 as SNEGSKA (reference sequence). This CDR3 spans 12 amino acids.

This clonotype was counted many times. The J gene is TRBJ1-6, the V gene TRBV7-2; D not certain. The V and J ends lost 5 bases and 10 bases respectively, with 12 bases between them. Per the germline V gene, CDR1 is SGHTA and CDR2 is FQGNSA. The CDR3 extends over 13 amino acids. The chain's CDR3 is CASSLPHVSPLHF. The CDR3, as DNA: TGTGCCAGCAGCCTCCCCCATGTCTCACCCCTCCACTTT.

J is TRBJ1-5 and V is TRBV20-1; D is possibly TRBD1 (5 bases). CDR3 length: 16 amino acids. The germline gives CDR1 DFQATT, CDR2 SNEGSKA (reference sequence). V lost 0 bases to trimming and J lost 3 bases, with 15 bases between them. The chain's CDR3 is CSARDGRQGNNQPQHF. The CDR3 DNA follows: TGCAGTGCTAGAGATGGGAGGCAGGGAAACAATCAGCCCCAGCATTTT.

With respect to this clonotype: Possible read error: a much larger clone is one base away. The chain has TRBV6-8 and TRBJ2-7; D not resolved. The CDR3 is 10 amino acids. Germline CDR1 and CDR2: MNHGY and SAAAGT. V lost 6 bases and J lost 6, with 6 bases in between. CDR3 region: CASRPSEQYF. The CDR3 DNA follows: TGTGCCAGCAGACCAAGCGAGCAGTACTTC.

The J gene is TRBJ1-1, the V gene TRBV4-3, with no clear D. Germline CDR1 is LGHNA and CDR2 is YSLEER. This CDR3 has 16 amino acids. V lost 1 base to trimming and J lost 0 bases, with 12 bases between them. CDR3 sequence reads: CASSQVRAGLNTEAFF. CDR3 coding DNA: TGCGCCAGCAGCCAAGTTAGGGCGGGATTGAACACTGAAGCTTTCTTT.

This clonotype has ten or more counts. The rearrangement joins TRBV6-2 or TRBV6-3 to TRBJ2-3; TRBD2 is a possible D gene (5 bases). From germline, CDR1 is MNHEY and CDR2 SVGEGT. V was shortened by 6 bases and J by 0 bases, with 13 bases between the two germline ends. CDR3 length: 15 residues. Written as DNA, the CDR3 is TGTGCCAGCAGACTAGGACGGAGTAGCACAGATACGCAGTATTTT. Encoded protein: CASRLGRSSTDTQYF.

This clonotype came up a few times. The chain is built from TRBV7-9 and TRBJ2-5; possibly TRBD2 for D (5 bases). V dropped 8 bases and J dropped 4 bases, with 14 bases sitting between them. CDR1 and CDR2 (germline): SEHNR, FQNEAQ (reference sequence). CDR3 length: 13 residues. CDR3 sequence: CASGRSALETQYF. CDR3 nucleotides: TGTGCCAGCGGACGTAGCGCATTAGAGACCCAGTACTTC.

V and J are TRBV29-1 and TRBJ2-3; possible D gene TRBD2, 6 bases. V dropped 5 bases and J dropped 1 base, with 10 bases sitting between them. CDR1 is SQVTM, CDR2 ANQGSEA, per germline. This CDR3 is built from 13 residues. The CDR3 sequence is CSVTSGGTDTQYF. DNA for the CDR3: TGCAGCGTTACTTCGGGAGGCACAGATACGCAGTATTTT.

A remark on this clonotype: This sequence may be a read error, since a much larger clone differs from it by one base. J is TRBJ1-4 and V is TRBV15; D not resolved. This CDR3 spans 12 amino acids. The V end was cut by 4 bases, the J end by 8 bases, with 8 bases between. Germline CDR1 and CDR2: LNHNV and YYDKDF (reference sequence). The DNA for the CDR3 is TGTGCCACCAGCAATGATGGGGAAAAACTGTTTTTT. It is translated as CATSNDGEKLFF.

Notes on this clonotype: One junction end disagrees with the germline gene, perhaps due to a read error. The chain carries TRBV20-1 and TRBJ2-7, with 8 bases fitting TRBD2. The CDR3 spans 14 residues. In germline, CDR1 is DFQATT, CDR2 SNEGSKA (reference sequence). CDR3: CSTRKRGSSYEQYF. The CDR3 nucleotides read TGCAGTACTAGGAAGCGGGGGAGCTCCTACGAGCAGTACTTC.

This clonotype has a handful of counts. The chain employs TRBV7-2 and TRBJ2-2; 8 bases fit TRBD1. The CDR3 loop spans 17 amino acids. Germline V gene sequence: CDR1 SGHTA, CDR2 FQGNSA. J lost 1 base, V lost 5 bases, and 9 bases had no gene match. CDR3 region: CASSPRTGNQNTGELFF. CDR3 DNA sequence: TGTGCCAGCAGCCCGAGGACAGGGAACCAGAACACCGGGGAGCTGTTTTTT.

This clonotype turned up a few times. The chain combines TRBV7-8 with TRBJ2-2; 7 nucleotides agree with TRBD1. The CDR3 has 13 residues. V trimming: 6 bases; J trimming: 8 bases; junction bases outside the gene matches: 6. CDR1 SGHVS and CDR2 FQNEAQ come from the germline V gene. The CDR3 bases are TGTGCCAGCAGAAGGGGGACAGCTGGGGAGCTGTTTTTT. This translates into CASRRGTAGELFF.

This clonotype has just a few counts. The CDR3 here is CASRGGFDPYEQYF. The DNA for the CDR3 is TGTGCCAGCAGGGGGGGTTTTGACCCCTACGAGCAGTACTTC. The rearrangement uses TRBV28 and TRBJ2-7; D possibly corresponds to TRBD2 (6 bases). The V and J ends lost 6 bases and 2 bases respectively, with 14 bases between them. Germline CDR1 MDHEN, CDR2 SYDVKM. There are 14 residues in the CDR3. Drawing the rest from reference TRBV28 and TRBJ2-7, the complete variable domain is DVKVTQSSRYLVKRTGEKVFLECVQDMDHENMFWYRQDPGLGLRLIYFSYDVKMKEKGDIPEGYSVSREKKERFSLILESASTNQTSMYLCASRGGFDPYEQYFGPGTRLTVT.

The chain is built from TRBV7-9 and TRBJ2-1, with 10 nucleotides matching TRBD2. The length of the CDR3 is 16 residues. Germline loops: CDR1 SEHNR, CDR2 FQNEAQ (reference sequence). V was clipped by 2 bases and J by 7 bases; unmatched bases: 8. CDR3 sequence: CASSLFPGLATNEQFF. In nucleotides, the CDR3 is TGTGCCAGCAGCTTATTTCCGGGACTAGCGACGAATGAGCAGTTCTTC.

This clonotype was observed a single time. The conserved closing phenylalanine or tryptophan is absent in this CDR3, likely reflecting a read error. The V gene is TRBV24-1, the J gene TRBJ2-1; a weak D match, TRBD2 (6 bases). CDR1 KGHDR and CDR2 SFDVKD come from the germline V gene. The germline V and J ends were trimmed by 2 bases and 5 bases, with 12 bases remaining between them. CDR3 size: 15 residues. Here the CDR3 DNA reads TGTGCCACCAGTGATTGGGGGGTCGCGGACAATGAGCAGTTCTCC. Translation gives CATSDWGVADNEQFS.

As for this clonotype: This may stem from a read error, because a much larger clone lies one nucleotide away. The chain recombines TRBV25-1 with TRBJ1-1; the D gene is possibly TRBD1 (5 bases). The CDR3 totals 15 residues. Germline V gene data show CDR1 as MGHDK and CDR2 as SYGVNS. The germline V and J ends were trimmed by 0 bases and 1 base, with 9 bases remaining between them. The CDR3 spells CASSEYSTENTEAFF. Here the CDR3 DNA reads TGTGCCAGCAGTGAATATTCGACAGAGAACACTGAAGCTTTCTTT.

This clonotype was counted between two and nine times. The J gene is TRBJ1-5, the V gene TRBV19; the D gene is possibly TRBD1 (5 bases). The CDR3 spans 15 residues. Germline V gives CDR1 LNHDA, CDR2 SQIVND (reference sequence). The V end was cut by 6 bases, the J end by 4 bases, with 16 bases between. The CDR3 sequence: CASSPQGPLNQPQHF. The CDR3, as DNA: TGTGCCAGTAGCCCTCAGGGCCCACTTAATCAGCCCCAGCATTTT.

V is TRBV27 and J is TRBJ2-2; tentatively, D is TRBD1 (6 bases). V dropped 3 bases and J dropped 7 bases, with 18 bases sitting between them. Germline V gene data show CDR1 as MNHEY and CDR2 as SMNVEV (reference sequence). CDR3 length equals 16 residues. The CDR3 reads CASSFIGFGDIGELFF. The CDR3 bases are TGTGCCAGCAGTTTCATTGGGTTCGGGGACATCGGGGAGCTGTTTTTT.

The table lists this clonotype with many counts. The chain employs TRBV6-1 and TRBJ2-7; D unclear. Germline CDR1 MNHNS, CDR2 SASEGT. Trimming took off 2 bases at V and 0 bases at J, with 8 bases between the two ends. The length of the CDR3 is 14 residues. The CDR3 spells CASSEWTDSYEQYF. In DNA, the CDR3 is TGTGCCAGCAGTGAATGGACGGACTCCTACGAGCAGTACTTC.